Below, one T cell receptor (beta chain) is given with its context. Antigen specificity is unknown. The assay was immunoSEQ multiplex PCR, and TCRdb's table has in-frame clones only and misses some. The repertoire has around 140,000 clones, 75% to 90% of them found once; the top ten carry approximately 1.6%. The sample originates from a study of T cell responses to AZD1222 COVID-19 vaccine. Findings and limits, study-wide: Spike-spanning, vaccine-associated CD4 TCRs were dominant at 160-218 and 743-854. Baseline testing showed seropositivity in only six AZD1222 recipients. No day 14 peak samples; only post-peak repertoires were characterized.

The specimen was peripheral blood, collected 28 days after the second AZD1222 dose. The sequence derives from an adult who received the AZD1222 COVID-19 vaccine.

This CDR3 is CASSSPGETRIYEQYF. CDR3 DNA sequence: TGTGCCAGTAGTTCACCCGGAGAAACGAGAATTTACGAGCAGTACTTC. The rearrangement links TRBV19 to TRBJ2-7; no clear D. CDR3 size: 16 residues. Germline V gives CDR1 LNHDA, CDR2 SQIVND (reference sequence). With 5 bases removed from V and 4 bases from J, the gap between germline ends came to 21 bases.